This entry lists 13 T cell receptor beta chains sequenced from one sample in a study of OX40 agonist ivuxolimab in advanced cancers. The method was immunoSEQ multiplex PCR; TCRdb's version includes in-frame clones alone and lacks a portion of them. The sample records tens of thousands of clones, around 94% being singletons. The input for sequencing was CD4+ or CD8+ T cells sorted from blood, taken in a trial of the OX40 agonist ivuxolimab. All receptors come from an adult with an advanced solid tumor such as melanoma, head and neck, liver or kidney cancer.

The V and J genes are TRBV4-1 and TRBJ2-7; TRBD1 agrees at 8 bases. This CDR3 has 15 amino acids. Germline CDR1 and CDR2: MGHRA and YSYEKL. Losses at the gene ends were 1 base for V and 2 bases for J; bases not matched to a gene: 4. The CDR3: CASSQVPGGPYEQYF. The CDR3, as DNA: TGCGCCAGCAGCCAAGTCCCAGGGGGCCCCTACGAGCAGTACTTC.

The chain links TRBV27 to TRBJ2-7; D is uncertain. This CDR3 spans 14 amino acids. V shed 4 bases and J shed 1 base, with 11 bases lying between them. The germline V gene has CDR1 MNHEY and CDR2 SMNVEV (reference sequence). CDR3 residues: CASSSWAESYEQYF. CDR3 nucleotides: TGTGCCAGCAGTTCCTGGGCAGAATCCTACGAGCAGTACTTC.

This chain connects TRBV7-2 to TRBJ2-7; D remains unclear. The CDR3 has 13 residues. Germline V gives CDR1 SGHTA, CDR2 FQGNSA. The V end lost 5 bases, the J end lost 0 bases, and 8 bases lay between the germline ends. Here the CDR3 reads CASSPVPSYEQYF. In DNA, the CDR3 is TGTGCCAGCAGCCCCGTCCCCTCCTACGAGCAGTACTTC.

V gene TRBV9 combines with J gene TRBJ2-7, with D possibly being TRBD1 (6 bases). V dropped 0 bases and J dropped 0 bases, with 10 bases sitting between them. CDR1 is SGDLS and CDR2 is YYNGEE in the germline V gene. The CDR3 loop spans 15 amino acids. The CDR3 nucleotides read TGTGCCAGCAGCGTAGGGACAGTGAGCTCCTACGAGCAGTACTTC. It is translated as CASSVGTVSSYEQYF.

This clone was counted between two and nine times. The V gene is TRBV2, the J gene TRBJ1-5; no clear D. The CDR3 totals 14 residues. The germline V and J ends were trimmed by 7 bases and 3 bases, with 13 bases remaining between them. The V gene's germline CDR1 is SNHLY and CDR2 FYNNEI. Written as DNA, the CDR3 is TGTGCCAGCATCTTCCGGGAAGACAATCAGCCCCAGCATTTT. As protein: CASIFREDNQPQHF.

Comment on this clone: Mismatch with germline at one junction end may stem from a read error. The chain couples TRBV28 to TRBJ2-7; TRBD2 might be the D (5 bases). CDR1 MDHEN and CDR2 SYDVKM come from the germline V gene. The CDR3 is 12 amino acids. In DNA form, the CDR3 reads TGTGCCAGCAGTTTTGAGGACTCCAAAAGACGCTTC. Translation: CASSFEDSKRRF.

In this sample, this clone turned up once. The chain couples TRBV7-9 to TRBJ2-2; 8 positions agree with TRBD2. This CDR3 region has 18 residues. V gave up 0 bases and J gave up 0 bases; unmatched junction bases: 6. Germline V gives CDR1 SEHNR, CDR2 FQNEAQ (reference sequence). The CDR3 spells CASSLALLLAANTGELFF. The CDR3 DNA follows: TGTGCCAGCAGCTTAGCCCTCCTACTAGCGGCGAACACCGGGGAGCTGTTTTTT. The entire variable domain, with the rest obtained from reference TRBV7-9 and TRBJ2-2, is as follows: DTGVSQNPRHKITKRGQNVTFRCDPISEHNRLYWYRQTLGQGPEFLTYFQNEAQLEKSRLLSDRFSAERPKGSFSTLEIQRTEQGDSAMYLCASSLALLLAANTGELFFGEGSRLTVL.

This chain joins TRBV7-6 and TRBJ2-7, with D possibly matching TRBD1 (6 bases). V was trimmed by 5 bases and J by 2 bases, leaving 13 bases between them. CDR3 length: 14 amino acids. The germline V gene encodes CDR1 SGHVS and CDR2 FNYEAQ. The CDR3 spells CASSPAGATYEQYF. CDR3 DNA: TGTGCCAGCAGCCCCGCAGGGGCCACCTACGAGCAGTACTTC.

The chain carries TRBV7-9 and TRBJ2-3, with 8 bases matching TRBD1. V lost 4 bases to trimming and J lost 3 bases; unmatched junction nucleotides: 6. The CDR3 extends over 15 amino acids. Germline-derived CDR1 and CDR2 are SEHNR and FQNEAQ (reference sequence). CDR3 in amino acids: CASSSRTGRTDTQYF. The CDR3 DNA sequence: TGTGCCAGCAGCTCCAGGACAGGGCGGACAGATACGCAGTATTTT.

V gene TRBV7-3 combines with J gene TRBJ1-1; D is unclear. V lost 2 bases, J lost 1 base, and 5 bases lay in between. This CDR3 is built from 13 residues. Germline V CDR1 and CDR2: SGHTA, FQGTGA. CDR3 DNA sequence: TGTGCCAGCAGCTTATGGGGGAACACTGAAGCTTTCTTT. It translates to CASSLWGNTEAFF.

This clone was seen only a few times. The chain combines TRBV4-1 with TRBJ2-7; 10 nucleotides align to TRBD1. The CDR3 length is 15 residues. With 3 bases clipped from V and 3 bases from J, the junction kept 5 bases outside the gene matches. Looked up from germline, CDR1 is MGHRA and CDR2 is YSYEKL. In DNA form, the CDR3 reads TGCGCCAGCAGCCAGTCCGGGACAGGGGACTACGAGCAGTACTTC. Protein sequence: CASSQSGTGDYEQYF.

The chain joins TRBV27 to TRBJ1-1, with no clear D. The CDR3 covers 13 residues. Germline V lookup: CDR1 MNHEY, CDR2 SMNVEV (reference sequence). V was trimmed by 0 bases and J by 5 bases, leaving 7 bases between them. Here the CDR3 DNA reads TGTGCCAGCAGTTTATCCTTGGGTACTGAAGCTTTCTTT. Its translation is CASSLSLGTEAFF.

The chain uses TRBV4-1 and TRBJ1-4; possibly TRBD1 for D (5 bases). There are 16 residues in the CDR3. Germline loops: CDR1 MGHRA, CDR2 YSYEKL. V was cut by 3 bases and J by 5 bases, with 16 bases left in between. CDR3: CASSHPGGAGNEKLFF. The DNA for the CDR3 is TGCGCCAGCAGCCACCCGGGTGGCGCAGGGAATGAAAAACTGTTTTTT.